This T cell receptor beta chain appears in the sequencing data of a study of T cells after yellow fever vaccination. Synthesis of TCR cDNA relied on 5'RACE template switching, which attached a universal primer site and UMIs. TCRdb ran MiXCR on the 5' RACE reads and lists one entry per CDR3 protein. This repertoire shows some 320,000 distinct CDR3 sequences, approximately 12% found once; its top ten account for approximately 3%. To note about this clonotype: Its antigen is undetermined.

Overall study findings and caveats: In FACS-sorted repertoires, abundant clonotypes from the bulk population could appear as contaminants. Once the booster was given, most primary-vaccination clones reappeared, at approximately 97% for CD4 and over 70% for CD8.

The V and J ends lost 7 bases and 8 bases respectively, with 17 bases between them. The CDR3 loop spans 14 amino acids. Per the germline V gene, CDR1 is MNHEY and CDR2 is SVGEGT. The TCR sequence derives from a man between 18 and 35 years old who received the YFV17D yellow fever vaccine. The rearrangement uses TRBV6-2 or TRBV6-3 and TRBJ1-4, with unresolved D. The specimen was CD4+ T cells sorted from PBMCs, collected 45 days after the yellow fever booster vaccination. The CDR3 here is CASTSGPLGEKLFF. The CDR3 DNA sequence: TGTGCCAGCACCAGTGGCCCGCTTGGAGAAAAACTGTTTTTT.